These 20 T cell receptor beta chains were sequenced from one sample in a study of blood T cell repertoires in COVID-19. TCRdb keeps only in-frame clones here, not all; method: immunoSEQ multiplex PCR. The table shows approximately 440,000 clones, with about 90% occurring only once. Material for sequencing was PBMCs or T cells enriched from blood (not recorded which). The source of these receptors is a man in his late teens or twenties who had recovered from COVID-19.

The chain carries TRBV3-1 (or the pseudogene TRBV3-2) and TRBJ2-3; tentative D call: TRBD2 (6 bases). The CDR3 is 17 residues long. Germline V gene lookup returns CDR1 LGHDT and CDR2 YNNKEL (reference sequence). Between the trimmed V and J ends, which lost 4 bases and 2 bases, there was a span of 19 bases. The CDR3 DNA reads as TGTGCCAGCAGCCCGCCTTGGGGACTTGAGAACACAGATACGCAGTATTTT. It specifies CASSPPWGLENTDTQYF.

The J gene is TRBJ1-2, the V gene TRBV2; possibly TRBD1 for D (6 bases). Trimming stripped 4 bases from V and 7 bases from J, with 22 bases between. This CDR3 is 16 amino acids long. Germline CDR1 is SNHLY and CDR2 is FYNNEI. CDR3 in DNA: TGTGCCAGCAGTGTAGGGCCCGGGGGGCCCTTTGGTGGCTACACCTTC. It is translated as CASSVGPGGPFGGYTF.

As DNA, the CDR3 is TGTGCCAGCAGCCTAGAGGGGCATAATTCACCCCTCCACTTT. Its protein product is CASSLEGHNSPLHF. The rearrangement joins TRBV9 to TRBJ1-6; D might be TRBD1 (5 bases). V was pared by 4 bases and J by 5 bases, with 10 bases between. CDR1 is SGDLS, CDR2 YYNGEE, per germline. This CDR3 is built from 14 residues.

This sequence joins TRBV6-2 or TRBV6-3 and TRBJ1-2; possibly TRBD1 for D (5 bases). Trimming removed 4 bases from V and 8 bases from J, with 20 bases in between. The CDR3 extends over 15 amino acids. In germline, CDR1 is MNHEY, CDR2 SVGEGT. Here the CDR3 DNA reads TGTGCCAGCAGTTCCCTCCCGACAGAAGTTGTCGGCTACACCTTC. This translates into CASSSLPTEVVGYTF.

Ten or more counts support this clone. CDR3 loop: CASRRPGPNEKLFF. The CDR3 DNA reads TGTGCCAGCAGACGACCGGGTCCCAATGAAAAACTGTTTTTT. This chain uses TRBV6-5 with TRBJ1-4; no reliable D call. Germline assignment: CDR1 MNHEY and CDR2 SVGAGI. This CDR3 is 14 amino acids long. Trimming pared 6 bases from V and 5 bases from J, leaving 13 bases between.

The chain employs TRBV7-6 and TRBJ2-7; no definite D call. Germline-derived CDR1 and CDR2 are SGHVS and FNYEAQ. V was cut by 5 bases and J by 0 bases, with 11 bases left in between. The CDR3 loop spans 14 amino acids. This CDR3 reads CASSPIFPSYEQYF. The CDR3 DNA sequence: TGTGCCAGCAGCCCAATTTTCCCCTCCTACGAGCAGTACTTC. Supplemented by reference TRBV7-6 and TRBJ2-7, the full variable domain reads GAGVSQSPRYKVTKRGQDVALRCDPISGHVSLYWYRQALGQGPEFLTYFNYEAQQDKSGLPNDRFSAERPEGSISTLTIQRTEQRDSAMYRCASSPIFPSYEQYFGPGTRLTVT.

The chain couples TRBV10-3 to TRBJ1-5, with a weak D call TRBD1 (6 bases). From germline, CDR1 is ENHRY and CDR2 SYGVKD. This CDR3 has 15 amino acids. V was clipped by 10 bases and J by 6 bases, with 22 bases between them. The CDR3 sequence: CATRPTGSAGQPQHF. In DNA, the CDR3 is TGTGCCACCCGCCCCACAGGGTCGGCGGGTCAGCCCCAGCATTTT.

This rearrangement joins TRBV2 to TRBJ2-2; a weak D match, TRBD2 (6 bases). V lost 0 bases, J lost 4 bases, and 12 bases lay in between. Germline-derived CDR1 and CDR2 are SNHLY and FYNNEI. The CDR3 covers 16 residues. This CDR3 reads CASSEAGRMGTGELFF. The CDR3 DNA follows: TGTGCCAGCAGTGAAGCTGGGAGGATGGGCACCGGGGAGCTGTTTTTT. Together with reference TRBV2 and TRBJ2-2, the CDR3 gives the full variable domain: EPEVTQTPSHQVTQMGQEVILRCVPISNHLYFYWYRQILGQKVEFLVSFYNNEISEKSEIFDDQFSVERPDGSNFTLKIRSTKLEDSAMYFCASSEAGRMGTGELFFGEGSRLTVL.

The gene calls are TRBV7-9 and TRBJ1-2; D is ambiguous. This CDR3 has 15 amino acids. The germline V gene encodes CDR1 SEHNR and CDR2 FQNEAQ (reference sequence). The V gene lost 1 base and the J gene lost 3 bases, with 12 bases spanning the gap. The DNA for the CDR3 is TGTGCCAGCAGCTTAGATGCGGTCCTTCACTATGGCTACACCTTC. Translating it yields CASSLDAVLHYGYTF.

V usage is TRBV27 and J usage is TRBJ2-7; maybe TRBD2 (5 bases). Germline lookup yields CDR1 MNHEY and CDR2 SMNVEV (reference sequence). The CDR3 totals 15 residues. Trimming cost V 5 bases and J 2 bases, with 16 bases left between them. The CDR3 loop is CASSRLTREPYEQYF. In DNA, the CDR3 is TGTGCCAGCAGTAGACTCACACGGGAACCCTACGAGCAGTACTTC.

V gene TRBV2 combines with J gene TRBJ1-5; D not certain. CDR1 and CDR2 (germline): SNHLY, FYNNEI. The CDR3 runs to 15 residues. With 2 bases removed from V and 0 bases from J, the gap between germline ends came to 8 bases. As DNA, the CDR3 is TGTGCCAGCAGTGAACGGGAGGCTAGCAATCAGCCCCAGCATTTT. Its translation is CASSEREASNQPQHF. The variable domain in full, with the rest retrieved from reference TRBV2 and TRBJ1-5, is EPEVTQTPSHQVTQMGQEVILRCVPISNHLYFYWYRQILGQKVEFLVSFYNNEISEKSEIFDDQFSVERPDGSNFTLKIRSTKLEDSAMYFCASSEREASNQPQHFGDGTRLSIL.

The rearrangement uses TRBV28 and TRBJ2-1; D is possibly TRBD2 (5 bases). CDR3 length equals 18 residues. Trimming left V 3 bases short and J 2 bases short, with 20 bases between. In germline, CDR1 is MDHEN, CDR2 SYDVKM. CDR3 residues: CASSLPLGLAKTYNEQFF. Here the CDR3 DNA reads TGTGCCAGCAGTTTGCCCTTAGGGCTAGCAAAGACCTACAATGAGCAGTTCTTC. Supplemented by reference TRBV28 and TRBJ2-1, the full variable domain reads DVKVTQSSRYLVKRTGEKVFLECVQDMDHENMFWYRQDPGLGLRLIYFSYDVKMKEKGDIPEGYSVSREKKERFSLILESASTNQTSMYLCASSLPLGLAKTYNEQFFGPGTRLTVL.

The rearrangement links TRBV29-1 to TRBJ1-1; D ambiguous. CDR3 length: 13 residues. The germline V and J ends were trimmed by 2 bases and 0 bases, with 7 bases remaining between them. CDR1 and CDR2 (germline): SQVTM, ANQGSEA. DNA of the CDR3: TGCAGCGTTGAACTGGGCATGAACACTGAAGCTTTCTTT. This codes for CSVELGMNTEAFF.

J is TRBJ2-7 and V is TRBV10-1, with 11 bases lining up with TRBD2. The V segment lost 6 bases and the J segment 5 bases; nucleotides outside the gene matches: 9. The CDR3 sequence is 15 residues long. Germline loops: CDR1 WNHNN, CDR2 SYGVQD (reference sequence). The chain's CDR3 is CASSPRLAGFHEQYF. CDR3 in DNA: TGCGCCAGCAGCCCAAGACTAGCGGGATTCCACGAGCAGTACTTC.

This clone was observed a single time. The V and J genes are TRBV13 and TRBJ2-4, with D perhaps matching TRBD1 (6 bases). CDR1 is PRHDT, CDR2 FYEKMQ, per germline (reference sequence). Trimming took off 5 bases at V and 1 base at J, with 15 bases between the two ends. CDR3 length: 16 residues. CDR3 in amino acids: CASSPSGGDAKNIQYF. The CDR3 nucleotides read TGTGCCAGCAGCCCAAGTGGGGGCGATGCCAAAAACATTCAGTACTTC.

Concerning this clone: Other DNA sequences in this specimen translate into the identical CDR3. V usage is TRBV9 and J usage is TRBJ1-1, with TRBD1 matching over 9 bases. J was trimmed by 5 bases and V by 0 bases; bases with no gene match: 5. Germline V gene data show CDR1 as SGDLS and CDR2 as YYNGEE. The length of the CDR3 is 15 residues. In nucleotides, the CDR3 is TGTGCCAGCAGCGTAGGGGGACAGGGAGGTACTGAAGCTTTCTTT. Translated, it gives CASSVGGQGGTEAFF.

V and J are TRBV10-3 and TRBJ2-1; D call uncertain. V gave up 4 bases and J gave up 4 bases, with 8 bases separating them. This CDR3 is built from 13 residues. Germline loops: CDR1 ENHRY, CDR2 SYGVKD. The CDR3 loop reads CAISVLNYNEQFF. The CDR3 region has the DNA TGTGCCATCAGTGTTCTAAATTACAATGAGCAGTTCTTC.

This chain uses TRBV11-2 with TRBJ2-3, with a possible D match to TRBD1 (6 bases). Germline loops: CDR1 SGHAT, CDR2 FQNNGV. This CDR3 is 15 amino acids long. V lost 5 bases and J lost 2, with 14 bases in between. The CDR3 sequence is CASSADRPSTDTQYF. The CDR3 DNA sequence: TGTGCCAGCAGCGCAGACAGGCCCTCCACAGATACGCAGTATTTT.

This clone was seen once. This chain joins TRBV30 and TRBJ1-2, with no clear D. The CDR3 length is 14 residues. CDR1 is GTSNPN, CDR2 SVGIG, per germline (reference sequence). The ends were cut back, 4 bases at V and 7 bases at J, with 19 bases in the middle. The CDR3 DNA follows: TGTGCCTGGAACACCGGACTGAGATCGGGTGGCTACACCTTC. It yields the protein CAWNTGLRSGGYTF.

The chain employs TRBV2 and TRBJ2-3; D unresolved. V shed 1 base and J shed 2 bases, with 7 bases lying between them. This CDR3 has 14 amino acids. Per germline, CDR1 SNHLY and CDR2 FYNNEI. The CDR3 is CASSEGRFTDTQYF. The CDR3 nucleotides are TGTGCCAGCAGTGAAGGGCGGTTCACAGATACGCAGTATTTT.